This TCR beta chain is from a study of T cell responses to AZD1222 COVID-19 vaccine. Data came from immunoSEQ multiplex PCR; TCRdb stores just in-frame clones and leaves some out. The sample has roughly 100,000 clones; roughly 89% are singletons. Trimming stripped 0 bases from V and 2 bases from J, with 8 bases between. Germline loops: CDR1 SGHDT, CDR2 YYEEEE. This CDR3 spans 14 amino acids. The chain recombines TRBV5-6 with TRBJ2-5; tentative D call: TRBD1 (5 bases). The input for sequencing was peripheral blood, taken on day 0 of AZD1222 vaccination. The clonotype originates from an adult in good health. In DNA, the CDR3 is TGTGCCAGCAGCTTGGACAGGTTACAAGAGACCCAGTACTTC. Translating it yields CASSLDRLQETQYF.